The 9 T cell receptor beta chains presented below share a single source sample, sequenced in a study of blood T cell repertoires in COVID-19. Sequenced by immunoSEQ multiplex PCR; TCRdb stores in-frame clones only, minus some. The repertoire holds roughly 150,000 clones, with 87% as singletons. Sample: peripheral blood. The receptors were gathered from a man at least 80 years old with acute or convalescent COVID-19.

The chain uses TRBV28 and TRBJ2-4; perhaps TRBD1 as D (5 bases). Germline CDR1 MDHEN, CDR2 SYDVKM. This CDR3 has 16 amino acids. Trimming removed 5 bases from V and 0 bases from J, with 14 bases in between. The CDR3 sequence: CASSTRQYLAKNIQYF. The DNA for the CDR3 is TGTGCCAGCAGTACAAGACAGTACTTAGCCAAAAACATTCAGTACTTC.

The chain carries TRBV7-2 and TRBJ2-3; D perhaps matches TRBD1 (6 bases). Germline-derived CDR1 and CDR2 are SGHTA and FQGNSA. V lost 5 bases and J lost 4, with 22 bases in between. The CDR3 is made up of 17 amino acids. DNA of the CDR3: TGTGCCAGCAGCAAAGAAGCCGGGACAAGGGTGGCAGATACGCAGTATTTT. Its protein product is CASSKEAGTRVADTQYF.

The chain recombines TRBV29-1 with TRBJ2-3; D is unresolved. V lost 5 bases and J lost 2, with 8 bases in between. Germline-derived CDR1 and CDR2 are SQVTM and ANQGSEA. This CDR3 spans 12 amino acids. The CDR3 DNA is TGCAGCGTTCTGGTAGACACAGATACGCAGTATTTT. Its protein is CSVLVDTDTQYF.

This chain connects TRBV9 to TRBJ1-2; possibly TRBD1 for D (5 bases). The CDR3 totals 17 residues. V was pared by 3 bases and J by 4 bases, with 22 bases between. From germline, CDR1 is SGDLS and CDR2 YYNGEE. CDR3 loop: CASSAPHFGHRSYGYTF. The DNA for the CDR3 is TGTGCCAGCAGCGCCCCCCATTTTGGGCACAGGAGCTATGGCTACACCTTC.

The chain recombines TRBV5-4 with TRBJ2-5; a weak D match, TRBD1 (6 bases). Between the trimmed V and J ends, which lost 1 base and 5 bases, there was a span of 6 bases. This CDR3 has 12 residues. CDR1 and CDR2 from the germline V gene are SGHNT and YYREEE (reference sequence). The CDR3: CASSLQGETQYF. For the CDR3, the DNA is TGTGCCAGCAGCTTGCAGGGGGAGACCCAGTACTTC.

The chain is built from TRBV5-4 and TRBJ1-2, with D possibly matching TRBD1 (6 bases). This CDR3 has 15 amino acids. CDR1 is SGHNT, CDR2 YYREEE, per germline (reference sequence). V lost 0 bases and J lost 3, with 12 bases in between. CDR3 in DNA: TGTGCCAGCAGCTTGGTTGGGGGCTGGGACTATGGCTACACCTTC. It yields the protein CASSLVGGWDYGYTF.

The V and J genes are TRBV4-1 and TRBJ1-3; TRBD1 matches at 7 bases. With V trimmed by 1 base and J by 2 bases, 2 bases remained unmatched. Germline V CDR1 and CDR2: MGHRA, YSYEKL. The CDR3 length is 15 residues. The CDR3 region is CASSQADRAGNTIYF. CDR3 coding DNA: TGCGCCAGCAGCCAAGCTGACAGGGCTGGAAACACCATATATTTT.

The chain recombines TRBV28 with TRBJ2-5; D possibly corresponds to TRBD2 (6 bases). Germline V CDR1 and CDR2: MDHEN, SYDVKM. The V and J ends lost 5 bases and 5 bases respectively, with 24 bases between them. The CDR3 covers 17 residues. This CDR3 is CASSITQTGVGRETQYF. In DNA form, the CDR3 reads TGTGCCAGCAGTATAACCCAAACGGGGGTCGGTAGGGAGACCCAGTACTTC.

This clone was detected only a few times. The genes are TRBV28 and TRBJ2-5; the D is unclear. The CDR3 is made up of 15 amino acids. Germline CDR1 and CDR2: MDHEN and SYDVKM. V shed 1 base and J shed 5 bases, with 14 bases lying between them. CDR3 sequence reads: CASSLSSVTRETQYF. The CDR3 region has the DNA TGTGCCAGCAGTTTATCCAGCGTTACGCGGGAGACCCAGTACTTC.